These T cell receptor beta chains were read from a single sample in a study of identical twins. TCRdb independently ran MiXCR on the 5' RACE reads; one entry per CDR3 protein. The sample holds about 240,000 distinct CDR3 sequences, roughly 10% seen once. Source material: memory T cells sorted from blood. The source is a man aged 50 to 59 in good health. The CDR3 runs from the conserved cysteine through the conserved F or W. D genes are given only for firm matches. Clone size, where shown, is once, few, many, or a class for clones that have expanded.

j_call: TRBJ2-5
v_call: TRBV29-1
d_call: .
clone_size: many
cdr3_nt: TGCAGCGTTGATGACAGACAAGAGACCCAGTACTTC
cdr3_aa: CSVDDRQETQYF

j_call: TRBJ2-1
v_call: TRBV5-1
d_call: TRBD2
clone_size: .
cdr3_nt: TGCGCCAGCAGCTTGACTAGCGGGGGGGCTGATCAGTTCTTC
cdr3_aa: CASSLTSGGADQFF

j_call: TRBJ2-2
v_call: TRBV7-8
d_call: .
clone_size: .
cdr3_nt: TGTGCCAGCAGCTTCGCCGTAGGCCTGAACACCGGGGAGCTGTTTTTT
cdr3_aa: CASSFAVGLNTGELFF

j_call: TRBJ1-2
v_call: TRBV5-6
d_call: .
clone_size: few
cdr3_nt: TGTGCCAGCAGCCTTAACAGGGACTATGGCTACACCTTC
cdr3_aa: CASSLNRDYGYTF

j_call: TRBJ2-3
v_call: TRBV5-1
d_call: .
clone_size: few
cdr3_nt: TGCGCCAGCAGCTTGGGAAGCAGGGAATATCCCACAGATACGCAGTATTTT
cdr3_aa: CASSLGSREYPTDTQYF

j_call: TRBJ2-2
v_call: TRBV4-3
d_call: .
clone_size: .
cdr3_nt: TGCGCCAGCAGCCAAGCCGCGGGGTTCACCGGGGAGCTGTTTTTT
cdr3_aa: CASSQAAGFTGELFF

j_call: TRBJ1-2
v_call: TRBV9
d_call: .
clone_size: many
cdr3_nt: TGTGCCAGCAGCGTTCGATCTAGCTATGGCTACACCTTC
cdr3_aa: CASSVRSSYGYTF

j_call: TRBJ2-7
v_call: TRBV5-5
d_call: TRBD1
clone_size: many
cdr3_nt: TGTGCCAGCAGTCCCGGGACAGCGTCCGGAGAGCAGTACTTC
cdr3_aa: CASSPGTASGEQYF

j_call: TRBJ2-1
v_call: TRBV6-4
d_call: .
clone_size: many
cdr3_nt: TGTGCCAGCAGTGAACAGGGCTGGGATGAGCAGTTCTTC
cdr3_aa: CASSEQGWDEQFF

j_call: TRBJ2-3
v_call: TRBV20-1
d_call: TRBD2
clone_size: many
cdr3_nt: TGCAGTGCTCCCGGGACTAGCGGCTACACAGATACGCAGTATTTT
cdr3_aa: CSAPGTSGYTDTQYF

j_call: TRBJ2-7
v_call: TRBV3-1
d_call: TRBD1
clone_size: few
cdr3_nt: TGTGCCAGCAGCCACCGGGACAGGGGCCTTAGCTCCTACGAGCAGTACTTC
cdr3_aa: CASSHRDRGLSSYEQYF

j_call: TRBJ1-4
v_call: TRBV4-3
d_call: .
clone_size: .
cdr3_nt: TGCGCCAGCAGCCAAGATTGGAGGTCACGCGGTGAAAAACTGTTTTTT
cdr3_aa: CASSQDWRSRGEKLFF

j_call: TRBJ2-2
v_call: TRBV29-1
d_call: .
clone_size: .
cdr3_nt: TGCAGCGTTGTAGCGGCAGCTAACACCGGGGAGCTGTTTTTT
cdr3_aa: CSVVAAANTGELFF

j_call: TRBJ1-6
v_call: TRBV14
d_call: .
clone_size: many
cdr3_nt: TGTGCCAGCAGCCAAAAGTTAAATTCACCCCTCCACTTT
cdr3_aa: CASSQKLNSPLHF

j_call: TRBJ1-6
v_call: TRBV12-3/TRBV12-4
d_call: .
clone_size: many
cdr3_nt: TGTGCCAGCAGAATAACTGAGAATTCACCCCTCCACTTT
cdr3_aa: CASRITENSPLHF

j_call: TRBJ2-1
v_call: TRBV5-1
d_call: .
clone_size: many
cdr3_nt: TGCGCCAGCAGCACTATACTAGATCTTGAGCAGTTCTTC
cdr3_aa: CASSTILDLEQFF

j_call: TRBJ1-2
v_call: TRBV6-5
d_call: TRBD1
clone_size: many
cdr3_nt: TGTGCCAGCAGTTACACCGGGACAGGGAGGGCTGGCTACACCTTC
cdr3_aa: CASSYTGTGRAGYTF

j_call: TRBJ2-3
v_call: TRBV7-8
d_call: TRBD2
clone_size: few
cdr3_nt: TGTGCCAGCAGCCCCTACCGACTAGCGGGGGTCGGGGATACGCAGTATTTT
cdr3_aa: CASSPYRLAGVGDTQYF

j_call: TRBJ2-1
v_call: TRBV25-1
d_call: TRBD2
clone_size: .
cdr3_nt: TGTGCCAGCAGTGAATCGACGATAGCTAGCGGTGAGCAGTTCTTC
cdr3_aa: CASSESTIASGEQFF

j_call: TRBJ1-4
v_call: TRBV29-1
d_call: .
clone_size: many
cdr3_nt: TGCAGCGTCCTCCGGGACCTTGGGGGCGGACTGTTTTTT
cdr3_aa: CSVLRDLGGGLFF

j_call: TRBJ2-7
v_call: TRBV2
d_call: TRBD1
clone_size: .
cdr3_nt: TGTGCCAGCAGTCTTCGACAGGGGGCAACCGAGCAGTACTTC
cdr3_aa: CASSLRQGATEQYF

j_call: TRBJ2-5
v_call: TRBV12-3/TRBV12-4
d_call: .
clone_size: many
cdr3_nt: TGTGCCAGCAGTTTAGTGGCCGCGTCGGGGACCCAGTACTTC
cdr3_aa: CASSLVAASGTQYF

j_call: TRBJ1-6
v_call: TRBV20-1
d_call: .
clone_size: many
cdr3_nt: TGCAGTGCTAGAGATGGGGGGCAATCCGGGAATTCACCCCTCCACTTT
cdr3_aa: CSARDGGQSGNSPLHF